Listed here are 10 T cell receptor beta chains from one sample, sequenced in a study of Ad26.COV2.S vaccination and SARS-CoV-2 variants. The sample's treatment: some 20 received Ad26.COV2.S at low or high dose, single or two shots; about five received placebo; per-sample allocation not given. Specimens were obtained on day 63 following the first vaccine or placebo injection. Profiling relied on immunoSEQ multiplex PCR, and the TCRdb table lists in-frame clones only, not all of them. The profile shows some 390,000 clones, approximately 90% of them singletons. This specimen consisted of peripheral blood, obtained in a trial of Ad26.COV2.S vaccine versus placebo. The source of these receptors is a person between 18 and 60 years old who received the Ad26.COV2.S COVID-19 vaccine or a placebo.

This clone showed up just once. The J gene is TRBJ2-3, the V gene TRBV6-2 or TRBV6-3; the D is unclear. V lost 6 bases and J lost 6, with 10 bases in between. CDR1 and CDR2 from the germline V gene are MNHEY and SVGEGT. The CDR3 has 12 residues. The CDR3 here is CASSPWADTQYF. The DNA of the CDR3 is TGTGCCAGCAGCCCGTGGGCGGATACGCAGTATTTT.

The chain uses TRBV4-1 and TRBJ2-5; 9 bases are shared with TRBD2. The ends lost 2 bases at V and 1 base at J; junction bases unmatched: 5. Germline V gene lookup returns CDR1 MGHRA and CDR2 YSYEKL. This CDR3 has 16 amino acids. The CDR3 coding sequence is TGCGCCAGCAGCCAACAGGAGCGGGGGGTCCAAGAGACCCAGTACTTC. Translated, it gives CASSQQERGVQETQYF.

The chain has TRBV7-2 and TRBJ1-1, with D hard to call. Trimming took off 1 base at V and 7 bases at J, with 10 bases between the two ends. The CDR3 is made up of 13 amino acids. Per the germline V gene, CDR1 is SGHTA and CDR2 is FQGNSA. The CDR3 region has the DNA TGTGCCAGCAGCTTAGGGCTACTACGTGAAGCTTTCTTT. This codes for CASSLGLLREAFF.

In its sample, this clone was seen a few times. The chain uses TRBV29-1 and TRBJ1-2; D unresolved. Germline values: CDR1 SQVTM, CDR2 ANQGSEA. Trimming pared 2 bases from V and 3 bases from J, leaving 10 bases between. The CDR3 totals 13 residues. The CDR3 protein is CSVETGEDYGYTF. As DNA, the CDR3 is TGCAGCGTTGAAACCGGGGAGGACTATGGCTACACCTTC.

The chain couples TRBV6-5 to TRBJ1-5; D is ambiguous. Per the germline V gene, CDR1 is MNHEY and CDR2 is SVGAGI. The CDR3 consists of 15 residues. The ends were cut back, 6 bases at V and 2 bases at J, with 14 bases in the middle. The CDR3 loop is CASSSERGGNQPQHF. The CDR3 nucleotides read TGTGCCAGCAGCTCGGAGCGGGGTGGCAATCAGCCCCAGCATTTT.

This clone appeared a single time. The chain couples TRBV4-1 to TRBJ2-5; 13 positions agree with TRBD2. V lost 1 base, J lost 5 bases, and 7 bases stayed unmatched. Looked up from germline, CDR1 is MGHRA and CDR2 is YSYEKL. The CDR3 runs 17 residues. CDR3 region: CASSQVLAGGPEETQYF. The CDR3 bases are TGCGCCAGCAGCCAAGTACTAGCGGGGGGGCCTGAGGAGACCCAGTACTTC.

J is TRBJ2-2 and V is TRBV6-1, with D possibly being TRBD2 (5 bases). Germline CDR1 and CDR2: MNHNS and SASEGT. Trimming took off 6 bases at V and 1 base at J, with 9 bases between the two ends. The CDR3 runs 14 residues. The CDR3 loop reads CASSQLENTGELFF. DNA of the CDR3: TGTGCCAGCAGCCAACTAGAGAACACCGGGGAGCTGTTTTTT.

V gene TRBV3-1 (or the pseudogene TRBV3-2) combines with J gene TRBJ1-4; possible D gene TRBD1, 5 bases. The germline V and J ends were trimmed by 1 base and 10 bases, with 16 bases remaining between them. This CDR3 has 15 residues. The germline V gene encodes CDR1 LGHDT and CDR2 YNNKEL (reference sequence). The CDR3: CASSQVADPGGKLFF. The CDR3 coding sequence is TGTGCCAGCAGCCAAGTTGCCGACCCGGGGGGAAAACTGTTTTTT.

V gene TRBV5-4 combines with J gene TRBJ1-1; D perhaps matches TRBD1 (6 bases). The germline V and J ends were trimmed by 4 bases and 0 bases, with 16 bases remaining between them. Germline V gives CDR1 SGHNT, CDR2 YYREEE (reference sequence). The CDR3 is 16 residues long. CDR3 in amino acids: CASSRGGGTLNTEAFF. The CDR3, as DNA: TGTGCCAGCAGCAGGGGGGGAGGGACACTGAACACTGAAGCTTTCTTT.

The genes are TRBV6-5 and TRBJ2-1; no clear D gene. The CDR3 covers 11 residues. Germline V gene data show CDR1 as MNHEY and CDR2 as SVGAGI. Trimming took off 6 bases at V and 5 bases at J, with 5 bases between the two ends. In DNA, the CDR3 is TGTGCCAGCAGCATTCACAATGAGCAGTTCTTC. Encoded protein: CASSIHNEQFF.